This section outlines one T cell receptor beta chain sequence together with its context. Which antigen it targets is not known. Base qualities are not provided; no much larger clone lies one nucleotide away. V is trimmed back by 3 bases and J by 2 bases, and the junction contains 1 base that no gene match accounts for. The germline V gene yields SGDLS for CDR1 and YYNGEE for CDR2. Spanning cysteine to phenylalanine, the CDR3 consists of 15 amino acids. Just CDR3 DNA is preserved here, 45 bases in frame from base 1. Sample treatment or condition, as interpreted from the label and publication: some 20 received Ad26.COV2.S at low or high dose, single or two shots; 5 received placebo; per-sample allocation not given. Repertoires of vaccine and placebo recipients were sequenced from samples collected on day 63 after the first injection. Between 29 July and 7 August 2020, Cohort 1b enrolled about 27 adults aged 18-55 years at one site in Boston, USA. Ad26.COV2.S consisted of a replication-incompetent adenovirus type 26 vector by which a prefusion-stabilized SARS-CoV-2 spike protein from the original Wuhan strain was expressed.

The sample comes from a study of Ad26.COV2.S vaccination and SARS-CoV-2 variants (dated by TCRdb to about 2021). About the full investigation: Donors in the vaccine arm were drawn from COV1001, a phase I-IIa trial of Ad26.COV2.S in healthy adults that was multicentre, randomized, double-blind and placebo-controlled. Sequencing of the TCRbeta repertoire served to evaluate the specificity and breadth of SARS-CoV-2-reactive T cell receptors following Ad26.COV2.S vaccination. Trial participants were randomized into five groups of five: low-dose or high-dose Ad26.COV2.S given once or twice, or placebo on both occasions. The TCR-sequenced set comprised approximately 30 samples: around 20 Ad26.COV2.S vaccine recipients, 5 placebo recipients and 8 SARS-CoV-2 convalescent individuals. Investigators did not know the trial group allocation while performing experiments and assessing outcomes. Dosing of Ad26.COV2.S was intramuscular, at either 5x10^10 or 1x10^11 viral particles, delivered as one shot or as two shots spaced 56 days apart.

TCRbeta CDR3 regions were sequenced with the immunoSEQ Assay. After extraction, genomic DNA underwent amplification by bias-controlled multiplex PCR, followed by high-throughput sequencing. The paper's data handling went like this. To quantify the absolute abundance of each unique TCRbeta CDR3 region, sequences were collapsed and filtered. T cell fraction was estimated by normalizing TCRbeta template counts to usable DNA, which was measured by amplifying reference genes present in all nucleated cells. Repertoire TCRs were annotated as SARS-CoV-2-specific when V gene, CDR3 amino acid sequence and J gene were exactly matched to a known reactive TCR set. The reference SARS-CoV-2 TCR set was obtained from MIRA and was filtered for enrichment in COVID-19-positive ImmuneCODE repertoires, whereby public or cross-reactive TCRs were removed. Drawing on the MIRA antigens, annotated TCRs were analysed further at the level of specific ORF or position within ORF. Breadth was defined as annotated unique rearrangements over total unique productive rearrangements; depth was the summed frequency of those rearrangements. Two-sided Wilcoxon rank-sum tests were used to compare TCR breadth between groups. TCRdb took over this immuneACCESS table, retaining in-frame rearrangements with V and J assigned. Such tables are incomplete; in checked studies, under half of the missing clones stem from an unresolved V gene, and the remainder is unexplained. V, J and clone size were drawn from that table, and D and trimming were deduced from the DNA. For this sample the table gives hundreds of thousands of clones, of which roughly 84% were detected only once. About 3% of the sample is held by the ten biggest clonotypes.

What the authors observed across the whole study: Non-spike TCR breadth was comparable between vaccine and placebo recipients, consistent with the vaccine containing only spike. Compared with placebo recipients, Ad26.COV2.S recipients showed higher spike-specific TCR breadth (P = 0.0014). The study lacked the statistical power to compare responses across vaccine doses or regimens. The authors noted that the TCR breadth and depth analyses may have underestimated total T cell responses. Substantial breadth of spike-specific CD8+ and CD4+ T cell responses was reported after vaccination.

The chain is assembled from TRBV9 and TRBJ1-5; 11 middle bases align to TRBD1. The sample here was peripheral blood, taken in a trial of Ad26.COV2.S vaccine versus placebo. The clonotype comes from a person between 18 and 65 years old who received the Ad26.COV2.S COVID-19 vaccine or a placebo. In nucleotides, the sequence is TGTGCCAGCAGCGCGGGACAGGGGGGCAATCAGCCCCAGCATTTT. Translated, it gives CASSAGQGGNQPQHF.